This entry lists 29 T cell receptor beta chains sequenced from one sample in a study of T cells in Graves' hyperthyroidism and ophthalmopathy. RNA transcripts were the template for amplifying TCR beta CDR3 regions. Researchers ran a first-round RT-PCR on the TCR CDR3 using the HTBI primer set. One entry per CDR3 protein results from TCRdb running MiXCR on the multiplex PCR reads. Among a few hundred thousand distinct CDR3 sequences listed, more than 12% were seen once. The specimen was blood. Every receptor here comes from a woman aged 25-40 years with Graves' ophthalmopathy.

This clonotype was seen many times. V is TRBV30 and J is TRBJ1-1; no reliable D call. This CDR3 comprises 17 residues. CDR1 is GTSNPN and CDR2 is SVGIG in the germline V gene (reference sequence). The V end lost 3 bases, the J end lost 2 bases, and 22 bases lay between the germline ends. This CDR3 reads CAWSEPPTGLKNTEAFF. The DNA for the CDR3 is TGTGCCTGGAGCGAACCCCCAACCGGGCTAAAAAACACTGAAGCTTTCTTT.

This clonotype was recorded many times. The DNA of the CDR3 is TGTGCCAGCAGTGACAGGTTCTTTTTTGCCCAGCCCCAGCATTTT. It specifies CASSDRFFFAQPQHF. The chain joins TRBV6-1 to TRBJ1-5; D gene ambiguous. V shed 3 bases and J shed 7 bases, with 16 bases lying between them. Germline V CDR1 and CDR2: MNHNS, SASEGT. This CDR3 has 15 residues.

The sample holds a few counts of this clonotype. This chain joins TRBV27 and TRBJ2-5; 9 bases align to TRBD1. The CDR3 runs to 15 residues. Trimming cost V 6 bases and J 2 bases; bases outside gene matches: 7. Germline V gene data show CDR1 as MNHEY and CDR2 as SMNVEV (reference sequence). CDR3 amino acids: CASRVGTGIQETQYF. CDR3 DNA: TGTGCCAGCAGAGTTGGGACAGGGATACAAGAGACCCAGTACTTC.

This clonotype was observed a few times. A much bigger clone sits one base away, suggesting this may be a read error. The chain is built from TRBV20-1 and TRBJ2-5, with D hard to call. The germline V gene encodes CDR1 DFQATT and CDR2 SNEGSKA (reference sequence). CDR3 length: 15 amino acids. Trimming pared 0 bases from V and 7 bases from J, leaving 18 bases between. The CDR3 DNA is TGCAGTGCTAGAGACACGGCATTCCCACGCGGGACCCAGTACTTC. Residues: CSARDTAFPRGTQYF.

This clonotype was seen repeatedly, ten times or more. This chain connects TRBV2 to TRBJ2-7; D might be TRBD1 or TRBD2, each matching 5 bases. The CDR3 sequence is 11 residues long. Trimming took off 8 bases at V and 4 bases at J, with 9 bases between the two ends. The germline V gene encodes CDR1 SNHLY and CDR2 FYNNEI. For the CDR3, the DNA is TGTGCCAGCGGGGACCGATACGAGCAGTACTTC. This encodes CASGDRYEQYF.

This clonotype was seen at least ten times. The chain carries TRBV28 and TRBJ2-7, with a tentative D call TRBD1 (7 bases). The CDR3 covers 15 residues. Germline CDR1 MDHEN, CDR2 SYDVKM. V lost 5 bases and J lost 2, with 16 bases in between. CDR3 coding DNA: TGTGCCAGCAGTAGGACAGGTCTAGCGCCCTACGAGCAGTACTTC. Translated, it gives CASSRTGLAPYEQYF.

The chain uses TRBV6-1 and TRBJ1-5, with D possibly TRBD1 on 6 matching bases. Germline V gene data show CDR1 as MNHNS and CDR2 as SASEGT. V lost 6 bases, J lost 0 bases, and 9 bases lay in between. The CDR3 length is 14 residues. CDR3 in amino acids: CASRDSASNQPQHF. Written as DNA, the CDR3 is TGTGCCAGCAGGGACAGCGCTAGCAATCAGCCCCAGCATTTT.

The chain links TRBV6-5 to TRBJ2-3; D possibly matches TRBD1 or TRBD2 (5 bases each). Germline-derived CDR1 and CDR2 are MNHEY and SVGAGI. V shed 2 bases and J shed 6 bases, with 24 bases lying between them. This CDR3 is built from 18 residues. CDR3 sequence reads: CASSYPSTGDPLVDTQYF. The CDR3 region has the DNA TGTGCCAGCAGTTACCCATCCACTGGGGACCCCCTGGTGGATACGCAGTATTTT.

This clonotype appeared many times. V is TRBV6-1 and J is TRBJ1-1, with D unresolved. CDR3 length equals 15 residues. CDR1 and CDR2 from the germline V gene are MNHNS and SASEGT. V was shortened by 1 base and J by 1 base, with 10 bases between the two germline ends. DNA for the CDR3: TGTGCCAGCAGTGAAGGGACGGTGAGGAACACTGAAGCTTTCTTT. It yields the protein CASSEGTVRNTEAFF.

V usage is TRBV19 and J usage is TRBJ1-4; the D is unclear. This CDR3 spans 16 amino acids. CDR1 and CDR2 from the germline V gene are LNHDA and SQIVND (reference sequence). V shed 2 bases and J shed 5 bases, with 15 bases lying between them. CDR3 coding DNA: TGTGCCAGTAGTATAAGTGCGGCGTCGAGGAATGAAAAACTGTTTTTT. Amino acid sequence: CASSISAASRNEKLFF.

The sample holds many counts of this clonotype. V and J are TRBV15 and TRBJ2-2; TRBD1 matches at 10 bases. Trimming cost V 1 base and J 0 bases; bases outside gene matches: 5. Germline CDR1 LNHNV, CDR2 YYDKDF (reference sequence). The CDR3 spans 18 residues. CDR3 residues: CATSRGDRGYSNTGELFF. The CDR3 nucleotides are TGTGCCACCAGCAGAGGGGACAGGGGATACTCGAACACCGGGGAGCTGTTTTTT.

At least ten counts were recorded for this clonotype. The chain combines TRBV20-1 with TRBJ2-1; no reliable D call. This CDR3 region has 13 residues. Germline CDR1 is DFQATT and CDR2 is SNEGSKA (reference sequence). V was shortened by 1 base and J by 4 bases, with 8 bases between the two germline ends. The CDR3 region has the DNA TGCAGTGCTAGAGGGGCCAGGTACAATGAGCAGTTCTTC. Its protein product is CSARGARYNEQFF.

This clonotype has only a few counts. At one end the junction does not follow the germline gene, possibly because of a read error. The chain combines TRBV20-1 with TRBJ2-1, with a weak D call TRBD2 (5 bases). CDR1 and CDR2 (germline): DFQATT, SNEGSKA (reference sequence). The CDR3 has 12 residues. The CDR3 spells CSARDSDNEQFF. In DNA form, the CDR3 reads TGCAGTGCTAGGGACTCCGACAATGAGCAGTTCTTC.

This clonotype appeared a single time. The chain recombines TRBV5-1 with TRBJ2-5; D is ambiguous. This CDR3 spans 15 amino acids. Looked up from germline, CDR1 is SGHRS and CDR2 is YFSETQ. V gave up 2 bases and J gave up 3 bases, with 14 bases separating them. The CDR3 bases are TGCGCCAGCAGCTTAAAAACCGTGTATGAAGAGACCCAGTACTTC. This encodes CASSLKTVYEETQYF.

Remarks on this clonotype: A junction end diverges from the germline sequence, so it may reflect a read error. The V call is TRBV11-2, the J call TRBJ2-2; D is uncertain. From germline, CDR1 is SGHAT and CDR2 FQNNGV. The length of the CDR3 is 13 residues. CDR3 DNA: TGCGCCACCACAGTCGCGCACACCGGGGAGCTGTTTTTT. It is translated as CATTVAHTGELFF.

The chain employs TRBV6-4 and TRBJ1-4, with 9 nucleotides matching TRBD1. CDR1 is MRHNA, CDR2 SNTAGT, per germline. The ends lost 6 bases at V and 3 bases at J; junction bases unmatched: 5. This CDR3 is 15 amino acids long. Here the CDR3 reads CASRPGQGPNEKLFF. The CDR3 DNA follows: TGTGCCAGCAGGCCGGGACAGGGACCTAATGAAAAACTGTTTTTT.

The CDR3: CSAKWEGPENTEAFF. CDR3 bases: TGCAGTGCTAAGTGGGAGGGACCGGAGAACACTGAAGCTTTCTTT. This chain links TRBV20-1 with TRBJ1-1, with TRBD1 as a possible D gene (5 bases). The CDR3 is 15 residues long. Looked up from germline, CDR1 is DFQATT and CDR2 is SNEGSKA (reference sequence). The V and J ends lost 4 bases and 1 base respectively, with 16 bases between them.

This clonotype was seen ten or more times. The rearrangement uses TRBV5-1 and TRBJ1-2; 10 nucleotides align to TRBD1. Germline CDR1 is SGHRS and CDR2 is YFSETQ. This CDR3 is built from 15 residues. Losses at the gene ends were 0 bases for V and 4 bases for J; bases not matched to a gene: 3. The CDR3 coding sequence is TGCGCCAGCAGCTTGGAAGGACAGGGGGGCTATGGCTACACCTTC. This encodes CASSLEGQGGYGYTF.

Many counts were recorded for this clonotype. The gene calls are TRBV7-2 and TRBJ1-2; 8 nucleotides align to TRBD1. Germline assignment: CDR1 SGHTA and CDR2 FQGNSA. V shed 2 bases, J shed 6 bases, and the junction held 5 bases outside the gene matches. The CDR3 has 14 residues. The CDR3 nucleotides are TGTGCCAGCAGCTTACTGGGGACAGGCGATGGCTACACCTTC. Protein product: CASSLLGTGDGYTF.

This clonotype was recorded a few times. J is TRBJ2-5 and V is TRBV6-1; TRBD1 matches 11 bases. CDR3 length equals 15 residues. With V trimmed by 9 bases and J by 4 bases, 10 bases remained unmatched. Germline CDR1 reads MNHNS; CDR2 reads SASEGT. CDR3 residues: CASTGTGGIRETQYF. In DNA form, the CDR3 reads TGTGCCAGTACCGGGACAGGGGGTATCCGAGAGACCCAGTACTTC.

This clonotype has just a few counts. The chain combines TRBV20-1 with TRBJ2-5; D ambiguous. Germline CDR1 and CDR2: DFQATT and SNEGSKA (reference sequence). The CDR3 is 16 residues long. For the CDR3, the DNA is TGCAGGGTTTTGCCAACAAATCAAGCCGAACAAGAGACCCAGTACTTC. Translation gives CRVLPTNQAEQETQYF.

Comments on this clonotype: A much larger clone sits a single nucleotide away, making a read error possible. The chain recombines TRBV7-8 with TRBJ2-5; a weak D match, TRBD2 (6 bases). Germline V CDR1 and CDR2: SGHVS, FQNEAQ. The length of the CDR3 is 15 residues. The CDR3 DNA reads TGTGCCAGCAGCTTTCACCACGGGAGCCAAGAGACCCGGTACTTC. It codes for CASSFHHGSQETRYF.

The V gene is TRBV12-3 or TRBV12-4, the J gene TRBJ2-3, with 11 bases that match TRBD2. Trimming at V came to 6 bases and at J to 4 bases, leaving 9 bases not matched to a gene. The CDR3 runs to 16 residues. CDR3 loop: CASRTIAGGRADTQYF. Here the CDR3 DNA reads TGTGCCAGCAGAACCATAGCGGGGGGGAGGGCAGATACGCAGTATTTT.

The chain links TRBV27 to TRBJ1-5; 7 nucleotides line up with TRBD1. Germline loops: CDR1 MNHEY, CDR2 SMNVEV (reference sequence). The junction had 14 bases not matched to a gene; V was cut back by 7 bases and J by 2 bases. The CDR3 runs 17 residues. The CDR3 bases are TGTGCCAGCAAGGTGGCAGGGGGAGGGAAAGGCAATCAGCCCCAGCATTTT. It encodes CASKVAGGGKGNQPQHF.

The V and J genes are TRBV20-1 and TRBJ2-4, with 8 bases matching TRBD2. Germline values: CDR1 DFQATT, CDR2 SNEGSKA (reference sequence). This CDR3 has 13 residues. J lost 4 bases, V lost 6 bases, and 5 bases had no gene match. CDR3 loop: CSAGAGAKNIQYF. The DNA for the CDR3 is TGCAGTGCCGGAGCGGGGGCAAAAAACATTCAGTACTTC.

Details on this clonotype: A clone one base away is much larger, so this may be a read error. This rearrangement joins TRBV3-1 to TRBJ1-6, with 9 bases lining up with TRBD1. CDR3 length: 16 residues. Germline CDR1 is LGHDT and CDR2 is YNNKEL (reference sequence). The CDR3 reads CPSSPGTGMGNSPLHF. CDR3 DNA sequence: TGTCCCAGCAGCCCAGGGACAGGGATGGGCAATTCACCCCTCCACTTT.

This clonotype was seen ten or more times. This chain links TRBV19 with TRBJ2-1; TRBD2 matches 8 bases. The V segment lost 5 bases and the J segment 9 bases; nucleotides outside the gene matches: 6. CDR3 size: 13 residues. Looked up from germline, CDR1 is LNHDA and CDR2 is SQIVND (reference sequence). The CDR3 region has the DNA TGTGCCAGTAGTCCTCGGGCGGGGGGTGAGCAGTTCTTC. It specifies CASSPRAGGEQFF.

The chain recombines TRBV7-8 with TRBJ2-1; 13 bases fit TRBD2. With V trimmed by 5 bases and J by 9 bases, 10 bases remained unmatched. CDR3 length: 16 residues. Germline V gives CDR1 SGHVS, CDR2 FQNEAQ. As DNA, the CDR3 is TGTGCCAGCAGCCCAACCGGACTAGCGGGGGTTAGTGAGCAGTTCTTC. This sequence encodes CASSPTGLAGVSEQFF.

This clonotype was detected only a few times. The CDR3 coding sequence is TGCGCCAGCAGCTTGGAGTTTAGCCGCTCCTACAATGAGCAGTTCTTC. As protein: CASSLEFSRSYNEQFF. The rearrangement links TRBV5-1 to TRBJ2-1; no reliable D call. V shed 0 bases and J shed 0 bases, with 10 bases lying between them. The CDR3 length is 16 residues. The V gene's germline CDR1 is SGHRS and CDR2 YFSETQ.